A single sample is the source of the 29 T cell receptor beta chains below, sequenced in a study of cytomegalovirus exposure and HLA in healthy donors. PCR involved 60 Vbeta and 13 Jbeta primers. Sequencing used immunoSEQ multiplex PCR; TCRdb keeps in-frame clones, though not all of them. The sample shows 150,000 to 200,000 clones, roughly four fifths of them seen only once. Source material: PBMCs. The receptors derive from a man aged 50 or older in good health and CMV-seropositive.

V is TRBV6-1 and J is TRBJ2-2, with 10 bases matching TRBD2. The V gene end was trimmed by 4 bases and the J gene end by 4 bases; junction bases not matched to a gene: 12. Per the germline V gene, CDR1 is MNHNS and CDR2 is SASEGT. The CDR3 consists of 18 residues. This CDR3 reads CASSGGTSVLVGTGELFF. The CDR3 bases are TGTGCCAGCAGTGGCGGGACTAGCGTTTTAGTCGGCACCGGGGAGCTGTTTTTT.

The chain joins TRBV28 to TRBJ1-5; possible D gene TRBD1, 6 bases. CDR1 and CDR2 (germline): MDHEN, SYDVKM. Trimming pared 5 bases from V and 4 bases from J, leaving 9 bases between. This CDR3 has 13 residues. The CDR3 DNA reads as TGTGCCAGCAGTCCAGACAGGAATCAGCCCCAGCATTTT. It translates to CASSPDRNQPQHF.

The chain combines TRBV9 with TRBJ2-7, with 8 bases matching TRBD1. The V gene's germline CDR1 is SGDLS and CDR2 YYNGEE. V gave up 0 bases and J gave up 3 bases; unmatched junction bases: 2. The CDR3 runs to 14 residues. CDR3 bases: TGTGCCAGCAGCGTAGGAGGGACAGGCTACGAGCAGTACTTC. As protein: CASSVGGTGYEQYF.

CDR3 amino acids: CATSKTGALPVAFF. The CDR3 nucleotides read TGTGCCACCAGCAAGACAGGGGCCCTTCCCGTGGCTTTCTTT. This chain joins TRBV15 and TRBJ1-1; 8 nucleotides match TRBD1. Germline V gives CDR1 LNHNV, CDR2 YYDKDF (reference sequence). The CDR3 extends over 14 amino acids. With V trimmed by 4 bases and J by 11 bases, 12 bases remained unmatched.

This chain links TRBV7-2 with TRBJ2-3, with 10 nucleotides matching TRBD2. Germline assignment: CDR1 SGHTA and CDR2 FQGNSA. V lost 3 bases and J lost 5; bases outside the gene matches: 8. This CDR3 contains 16 residues. The CDR3 bases are TGTGCCAGCAGCTTTCTTAGCGGGGGGCGGGGAGATACGCAGTATTTT. This encodes CASSFLSGGRGDTQYF.

The gene calls are TRBV11-2 and TRBJ1-1; no definite D call. The ends were cut back, 2 bases at V and 2 bases at J, with 12 bases in the middle. Germline-derived CDR1 and CDR2 are SGHAT and FQNNGV. The CDR3 loop spans 15 amino acids. The CDR3 sequence is CASSLSTAGNTEAFF. In DNA form, the CDR3 reads TGTGCCAGCAGCTTAAGTACCGCGGGAAACACTGAAGCTTTCTTT.

This rearrangement joins TRBV15 to TRBJ2-5; TRBD2 agrees at 8 bases. Per the germline V gene, CDR1 is LNHNV and CDR2 is YYDKDF (reference sequence). J was trimmed by 1 base and V by 1 base; bases with no gene match: 2. The CDR3 runs to 15 residues. CDR3 in amino acids: CATSRVSGTQETQYF. In nucleotides, the CDR3 is TGTGCCACCAGCAGAGTTAGCGGGACCCAAGAGACCCAGTACTTC.

The chain combines TRBV7-2 with TRBJ2-1, with 7 bases lining up with TRBD1. J was trimmed by 2 bases and V by 3 bases; bases with no gene match: 7. Germline V gene lookup returns CDR1 SGHTA and CDR2 FQGNSA. This CDR3 is 16 amino acids long. The CDR3 loop is CASSLGRQGAYNEQFF. The CDR3 DNA reads TGTGCCAGCAGCTTGGGGCGCCAGGGGGCCTACAATGAGCAGTTCTTC.

This chain connects TRBV7-9 to TRBJ1-5; 8 nucleotides match TRBD1. J lost 5 bases, V lost 5 bases, and 14 bases had no gene match. Per the germline V gene, CDR1 is SEHNR and CDR2 is FQNEAQ (reference sequence). CDR3 length equals 17 residues. DNA of the CDR3: TGTGCCAGCAGCCCCCACCGGGACAGGCAGGGGGATCAGCCCCAGCATTTT. Its protein product is CASSPHRDRQGDQPQHF.

J is TRBJ2-5 and V is TRBV9; 13 nucleotides align to TRBD2. V was pared by 4 bases and J by 2 bases, with 5 bases of the junction left unmatched. Germline lookup yields CDR1 SGDLS and CDR2 YYNGEE. This CDR3 has 16 residues. The CDR3 is CASSQQTSGGQETQYF. As DNA, the CDR3 is TGTGCCAGCAGCCAACAGACTAGCGGGGGGCAAGAGACCCAGTACTTC.

This rearrangement joins TRBV7-9 to TRBJ1-1; no clear D gene. Germline assignment: CDR1 SEHNR and CDR2 FQNEAQ (reference sequence). This CDR3 is 13 amino acids long. V shed 3 bases and J shed 1 base, with 6 bases lying between them. The CDR3 sequence is CASSFMRNTEAFF. The CDR3 DNA reads TGTGCCAGCAGCTTTATGAGGAACACTGAAGCTTTCTTT.

The J gene is TRBJ1-2, the V gene TRBV10-3; a weak D match, TRBD1 (5 bases). The CDR3 spans 13 residues. V was trimmed by 11 bases and J by 0 bases, leaving 13 bases between them. CDR1 is ENHRY, CDR2 SYGVKD, per germline. CDR3 amino acids: CAADSPPNYGYTF. The DNA for the CDR3 is TGTGCCGCCGACAGTCCGCCTAACTATGGCTACACCTTC.

This chain uses TRBV28 with TRBJ2-7; D perhaps matches TRBD2 (5 bases). Germline values: CDR1 MDHEN, CDR2 SYDVKM. CDR3 length: 16 residues. Between the trimmed V and J ends, which lost 1 base and 0 bases, there was a span of 13 bases. The CDR3 loop reads CASSLLGSGSSYEQYF. CDR3 DNA: TGTGCCAGCAGTTTATTGGGCAGCGGAAGCTCCTACGAGCAGTACTTC.

In DNA, the CDR3 is TGTGCCAGCTCACCACCGCAGGCAGGGGAAATAAAGAACACTGAAGCTTTCTTT. Its protein product is CASSPPQAGEIKNTEAFF. The chain couples TRBV18 to TRBJ1-1; a weak D match, TRBD1 (6 bases). The V gene's germline CDR1 is KGHSH and CDR2 LQKENI. V dropped 0 bases and J dropped 1 base, with 18 bases sitting between them. CDR3 length equals 18 residues.

This clone has only one observation. This chain joins TRBV6-4 and TRBJ1-5; D is unresolved. The CDR3 is made up of 13 amino acids. V gave up 4 bases and J gave up 1 base, with 5 bases separating them. The V gene's germline CDR1 is MRHNA and CDR2 SNTAGT. The CDR3 DNA reads as TGTGCCAGCAGTGTATCGAGCAATCAGCCCCAGCATTTT. Its protein is CASSVSSNQPQHF.

The genes are TRBV6-1 and TRBJ2-1, with D perhaps matching TRBD1 (5 bases). V lost 8 bases and J lost 3, with 14 bases in between. Germline CDR1 MNHNS, CDR2 SASEGT. CDR3 length: 14 residues. Here the CDR3 reads CASAIRVGYNEQFF. The CDR3 DNA reads TGTGCCAGCGCCATCAGGGTTGGCTACAATGAGCAGTTCTTC.

This clone was observed a handful of times. The chain uses TRBV27 and TRBJ2-7, with TRBD2 matching over 11 bases. Losses at the gene ends were 3 bases for V and 6 bases for J; bases not matched to a gene: 13. In germline, CDR1 is MNHEY, CDR2 SMNVEV (reference sequence). CDR3 size: 17 residues. The CDR3 DNA is TGTGCCAGCAGTTTCCGAATAGTAGCGGGGGGGCCCCTCGAGCAGTACTTC. This gives the protein CASSFRIVAGGPLEQYF.

A word on this clone: The sample carries other DNA sequences with the same CDR3. The genes are TRBV27 and TRBJ2-7; 7 nucleotides line up with TRBD1. Germline V lookup: CDR1 MNHEY, CDR2 SMNVEV (reference sequence). The CDR3 totals 15 residues. After removal of 3 bases from V and 2 bases from J, the junction contained 7 bases not matched to a gene. The CDR3 DNA sequence: TGTGCCAGCAGTTTGGGAGCCGACAGGGCCTACGAGCAGTACTTC. It is translated as CASSLGADRAYEQYF.

This chain joins TRBV10-3 and TRBJ1-2; the match to TRBD1 covers 9 bases. Per germline, CDR1 ENHRY and CDR2 SYGVKD. J was trimmed by 6 bases and V by 6 bases; bases with no gene match: 20. The CDR3 spans 18 residues. The DNA for the CDR3 is TGTGCCATCAGAAACAATCCGGGACAGGGAATTTCGGTCGATGGCTACACCTTC. Its protein product is CAIRNNPGQGISVDGYTF.

The chain links TRBV6-6 to TRBJ2-1, with a tentative D call TRBD2 (7 bases). V dropped 4 bases and J dropped 12 bases, with 16 bases sitting between them. This CDR3 has 13 residues. The V gene's germline CDR1 is MNHNY and CDR2 SVGAGI (reference sequence). The CDR3 spells CASSSQGGRGQFF. Here the CDR3 DNA reads TGTGCCAGCAGTTCACAGGGAGGGCGAGGGCAGTTCTTC.

In DNA, the CDR3 is TGTGCCAGCAGCTTTTATCTAGCGGGGCAAGAGACCCAGTACTTC. It yields the protein CASSFYLAGQETQYF. V gene TRBV11-1 combines with J gene TRBJ2-5; 9 bases line up with TRBD2. This CDR3 is built from 15 residues. The germline gives CDR1 SGHAT, CDR2 FQDESV (reference sequence). Germline trimming cut 3 bases from V and 2 bases from J; bases unmatched to any gene: 4.

This rearrangement joins TRBV7-2 to TRBJ2-2, with 8 bases lining up with TRBD1. Germline V CDR1 and CDR2: SGHTA, FQGNSA. Trimming at V came to 4 bases and at J to 5 bases, leaving 6 bases not matched to a gene. The CDR3 has 15 residues. Here the CDR3 reads CASSSGQGRTGELFF. The DNA of the CDR3 is TGTGCCAGCAGCTCCGGACAGGGTCGAACCGGGGAGCTGTTTTTT.

The J gene is TRBJ1-1, the V gene TRBV5-1, with D possibly being TRBD1 (5 bases). The CDR3 covers 15 residues. The germline V and J ends were trimmed by 6 bases and 1 base, with 16 bases remaining between them. Germline CDR1 is SGHRS and CDR2 is YFSETQ. As DNA, the CDR3 is TGCGCCAGCACGATCGGGGGAGAGAGGAACACTGAAGCTTTCTTT. It specifies CASTIGGERNTEAFF.

The chain combines TRBV19 with TRBJ2-3; 9 positions match TRBD2. The CDR3 loop spans 14 amino acids. Germline-derived CDR1 and CDR2 are LNHDA and SQIVND (reference sequence). V gave up 3 bases and J gave up 4 bases; unmatched junction bases: 2. The CDR3 DNA reads as TGTGCCAGTAGTATCAGCGGGGGGCCAGATACGCAGTATTTT. Translated, it gives CASSISGGPDTQYF.

This clone was seen more than once but under ten times. The chain is built from TRBV10-2 and TRBJ1-4; TRBD1 matches 11 bases. This CDR3 is built from 15 residues. Germline V gene sequence: CDR1 WSHSY, CDR2 SAAADI. V shed 7 bases, J shed 5 bases, and the junction held 6 bases outside the gene matches. CDR3 protein: CASKPRDRGNEKLFF. The CDR3 coding sequence is TGCGCCAGCAAACCCCGGGACAGGGGGAATGAAAAACTGTTTTTT.

The chain couples TRBV30 to TRBJ2-3; tentative D call: TRBD1 (7 bases). Per germline, CDR1 GTSNPN and CDR2 SVGIG (reference sequence). The CDR3 is made up of 13 amino acids. V was shortened by 5 bases and J by 4 bases, with 13 bases between the two germline ends. DNA for the CDR3: TGTGCCTGGGGACAGGCGGGGCCAGATACGCAGTATTTT. Protein product: CAWGQAGPDTQYF.

CDR3 in DNA: TGTGTCACGCAGGATCCCTTCCTCGAGCAGTACTTC. Protein sequence: CVTQDPFLEQYF. The rearrangement uses TRBV6-5 and TRBJ2-7; D is undetermined. The germline gives CDR1 MNHEY, CDR2 SVGAGI. The CDR3 extends over 12 amino acids.

This clone was observed once. The rearrangement joins TRBV27 to TRBJ1-1, with a tentative D call TRBD1 (5 bases). Trimming stripped 2 bases from V and 0 bases from J, with 10 bases between. The germline CDR1 and CDR2 sequences are MNHEY and SMNVEV (reference sequence). The CDR3 runs to 15 residues. The CDR3 region has the DNA TGTGCCAGCAGTTTAGGTCCGGGGGTGAACACTGAAGCTTTCTTT. As protein: CASSLGPGVNTEAFF.

The chain's CDR3 is CASSPGQVEETQYF. In DNA form, the CDR3 reads TGCGCCAGCAGCCCCGGACAGGTTGAAGAGACCCAGTACTTC. The chain joins TRBV5-1 to TRBJ2-5, with TRBD1 matching over 7 bases. The CDR3 contains 14 residues. After removal of 4 bases from V and 3 bases from J, the junction contained 6 bases not matched to a gene. Germline V gene lookup returns CDR1 SGHRS and CDR2 YFSETQ.